The sequence of this T cell receptor beta chain was determined in a study of patients and donors after allogeneic stem cell transplantation (dated by TCRdb to 2020 to 2022). Including cysteine and phenylalanine, the CDR3 has 14 amino acids. Only the CDR3 region is kept as DNA, spanning 42 bases read in frame from base 1. CDR1 and CDR2 were assigned from the germline V gene (reference sequence) as DFQATT and SNEGSKA. The V end gives up 7 bases and the J end 5 bases, leaving 8 bases in the junction not matched to a gene. Receptor libraries were prepared by RT-PCR. TCRdb records NextSeq 550 as the sequencer. TCRdb trimmed the raw reads at Q25, called clones with MiXCR and kept productive beta chains. Each record represents a unique CDR3 protein, reported with the most common genes and DNA among its rows. Recorded for this sample are hundreds of thousands of distinct CDR3 sequences; around 16% of them occurred a single time. 6% to 8% of the sample is in the top ten clones.

With respect to this clonotype: No cognate antigen has been identified for it. Base qualities are not recorded, but no much larger clone differs from it by a single base.

This chain joins TRBV20-1 to TRBJ2-5; TRBD2 agrees with 12 junctional bases. The sequence came from a human donor who was either an allogeneic HSCT recipient or a stem cell or donor lymphocyte infusion donor (not recorded which). It is not recorded whose cells these are; they may come from a transplant donor. Sequencing was done on a sample of blood, either unsorted or a sorted T cell fraction (not recorded which). The CDR3 reads as follows: CSGTTSGSSETQYF. The nucleotides read TGCAGTGGCACGACTAGCGGGAGTTCGGAGACCCAGTACTTC.